This T cell receptor (beta chain) was recorded in a study of post-analysis software for immune sequencing data. Study information: Relapsing-remitting, secondary progressive and progressive-relapsing multiple sclerosis were all included among the disease courses.

This clonotype was seen a few times. Antigen specificity is unknown. Overall study results and limits: For normalized Chao1 diversity, multiple sclerosis patients scored significantly lower than controls did. Strong same-batch co-clustering of samples appeared with F measure clustering. Five TRBV segments occurring more often in patients than controls included TRBV5-6, TRBV5-1 and TRBV20-1.

CDR1 is SSHAT and CDR2 is FNYEAQ in the germline V gene (reference sequence). Trimming cost V 5 bases and J 4 bases, with 9 bases left between them. The CDR3 length is 13 residues. cDNA libraries of TCR beta carried unique molecular identifiers. Between 1 and 10 million T cells gave rise to 500,000 to 650,000 cDNA molecules. MiXCR was run by TCRdb on the PCR reads, yielding one entry per CDR3 protein. The sample lists 750,000 to 950,000 distinct CDR3 sequences; roughly 50% were seen once. This chain connects TRBV7-7 to TRBJ2-1; D might be TRBD1 or TRBD2, each matching 5 bases. Source material: blood. This receptor was obtained from a girl under 18 with multiple sclerosis. CDR3 DNA: TGTGCCAGCAGCCGGGACGAATACAATGAGCAGTTCTTC. This gives the protein CASSRDEYNEQFF.